This T cell receptor (beta chain) was sequenced during a study of OX40 agonist ivuxolimab in advanced cancers. Libraries were prepared by immunoSEQ multiplex PCR; TCRdb keeps only in-frame clonotypes and omits some of them. The sample records tens of thousands of clones, about 85% being singletons. This CDR3 has 14 amino acids. CDR1 is SNHLY, CDR2 FYNNEI, per germline. V shed 7 bases and J shed 3 bases, with 15 bases lying between them. The sequence derives from an adult with an advanced solid tumor such as melanoma, head and neck, liver or kidney cancer. The chain employs TRBV2 and TRBJ2-5; D is ambiguous. The sample was CD4+ or CD8+ T cells sorted from blood, taken in a trial of the OX40 agonist ivuxolimab. This CDR3 reads CASIRRNSEETQYF. DNA of the CDR3: TGTGCCAGCATCCGACGGAACTCCGAAGAGACCCAGTACTTC.